Following are 31 T cell receptor beta chains from one sample sequenced in a study of cytomegalovirus exposure and HLA in healthy donors. 60 Vbeta and 13 Jbeta primers were used in PCR. Data came from immunoSEQ multiplex PCR; TCRdb stores just in-frame clones and leaves some out. This sample has approximately 170,000 clones; 68% occur once, and the top ten carry less than 1.5%. The sample taken for sequencing was PBMCs. These receptors all come from a man in his fifties in good health and CMV-seronegative.

The chain links TRBV6-5 to TRBJ2-2; the match to TRBD1 covers 8 bases. V shed 4 bases, J shed 4 bases, and the junction held 2 bases outside the gene matches. From germline, CDR1 is MNHEY and CDR2 SVGAGI. The CDR3 length is 14 residues. CDR3 DNA: TGTGCCAGCAGTTCGGACAGGGTCACCGGGGAGCTGTTTTTT. It encodes CASSSDRVTGELFF.

This clone came up a few times. The chain couples TRBV2 to TRBJ2-1; 10 nucleotides agree with TRBD2. The germline V gene has CDR1 SNHLY and CDR2 FYNNEI. There are 14 residues in the CDR3. Germline trimming cut 6 bases from V and 4 bases from J; bases unmatched to any gene: 3. DNA of the CDR3: TGTGCCAGCAGAGCGGGGGGGCTTTACAATGAGCAGTTCTTC. Translated: CASRAGGLYNEQFF.

The chain joins TRBV4-1 to TRBJ2-1; the match to TRBD2 covers 8 bases. This CDR3 has 17 residues. Germline lookup yields CDR1 MGHRA and CDR2 YSYEKL. J was trimmed by 7 bases and V by 5 bases; bases with no gene match: 16. The CDR3 DNA reads as TGCGCCAGCAGCAACGGCCCTAGCGTAGCGGGGCTTAATGAGCAGTTCTTC. The encoded protein is CASSNGPSVAGLNEQFF.

Worth noting for this clone: At one boundary the junction diverges from the germline segment, which might be a read error. The genes are TRBV7-9 and TRBJ1-2, with D hard to call. Germline values: CDR1 SEHNR, CDR2 FQNEAQ (reference sequence). This CDR3 has 12 amino acids. The CDR3 here is CSSSLVDYGYTF. As DNA, the CDR3 is TGTTCCAGCAGCTTAGTAGATTATGGCTACACCTTC.

The gene calls are TRBV5-1 and TRBJ2-1; TRBD2 aligns across 9 bases. CDR3 size: 18 residues. After removal of 6 bases from V and 0 bases from J, the junction contained 13 bases not matched to a gene. Germline values: CDR1 SGHRS, CDR2 YFSETQ. CDR3 loop: CASTGGSGGQSSYNEQFF. As DNA, the CDR3 is TGCGCCAGCACAGGGGGTAGCGGGGGACAGAGCTCCTACAATGAGCAGTTCTTC. Based on the CDR3 plus reference TRBV5-1 and TRBJ2-1, the full variable domain is KAGVTQTPRYLIKTRGQQVTLSCSPISGHRSVSWYQQTPGQGLQFLFEYFSETQRNKGNFPGRFSGRQFSNSRSEMNVSTLELGDSALYLCASTGGSGGQSSYNEQFFGPGTRLTVL.

This clone was observed a handful of times. The chain combines TRBV5-4 with TRBJ2-2, with a tentative D call TRBD1 (5 bases). The CDR3 is 13 amino acids. Trimming left V 4 bases short and J 7 bases short, with 11 bases between. CDR1 is SGHNT, CDR2 YYREEE, per germline (reference sequence). The CDR3: CASSVRVGGELFF. The CDR3 DNA sequence: TGTGCCAGCAGCGTCAGGGTAGGCGGGGAGCTGTTTTTT.

The chain uses TRBV11-3 and TRBJ2-3; possibly TRBD2 for D (5 bases). Trimming took 1 base from V and 2 from J, leaving 7 bases between them. Germline loops: CDR1 SGHNT, CDR2 YENEEA. The CDR3 consists of 14 residues. As DNA, the CDR3 is TGTGCCAGCAGCTTAGGGAGGACCACAGATACGCAGTATTTT. Protein sequence: CASSLGRTTDTQYF.

This chain connects TRBV6-5 to TRBJ2-5; a possible D gene is TRBD1 (5 bases). TRBJ2-7 explains the end of the DNA better; the J call may be wrong. The CDR3 has 14 amino acids. The germline CDR1 and CDR2 sequences are MNHEY and SVGAGI. The CDR3 sequence is CASSSQTGPYEQYF. DNA of the CDR3: TGTGCCAGCAGTTCCCAAACAGGCCCCTACGAGCAGTACTTC.

J is TRBJ2-1 and V is TRBV5-1, with D possibly matching TRBD1 (9 bases). Germline V lookup: CDR1 SGHRS, CDR2 YFSETQ. V was cut by 3 bases and J by 4 bases, with 17 bases left in between. This CDR3 contains 16 residues. The CDR3: CASSSGGTGKYNEQFF. The DNA of the CDR3 is TGCGCCAGCAGCTCGGGAGGGACAGGGAAGTACAATGAGCAGTTCTTC.

This rearrangement joins TRBV5-6 to TRBJ2-2; 12 bases match TRBD2. J was trimmed by 3 bases and V by 5 bases; bases with no gene match: 5. The CDR3 runs 16 residues. Germline V gene sequence: CDR1 SGHDT, CDR2 YYEEEE. CDR3 in amino acids: CASSFRTSGDTGELFF. The CDR3, as DNA: TGTGCCAGCAGTTTTCGGACTAGCGGGGACACCGGGGAGCTGTTTTTT.

The rearrangement links TRBV6-5 to TRBJ2-1, with unresolved D. Trimming left V 7 bases short and J 0 bases short, with 13 bases between. The CDR3 has 15 amino acids. Germline loops: CDR1 MNHEY, CDR2 SVGAGI. The CDR3: CASTLRPHSYNEQFF. In nucleotides, the CDR3 is TGTGCCAGCACCCTGAGGCCCCACTCCTACAATGAGCAGTTCTTC.

V is TRBV11-2 and J is TRBJ2-1, with 9 bases aligning to TRBD1. The germline V gene has CDR1 SGHAT and CDR2 FQNNGV. The V gene end was trimmed by 2 bases and the J gene end by 3 bases; junction bases not matched to a gene: 8. This CDR3 spans 17 amino acids. CDR3 residues: CASSLNPTGGNYNEQFF. The CDR3 coding sequence is TGTGCCAGCAGCTTAAACCCGACAGGGGGAAACTACAATGAGCAGTTCTTC.

This clone has only a few counts. The chain carries TRBV5-8 and TRBJ1-5; 9 nucleotides line up with TRBD1. Germline-derived CDR1 and CDR2 are SGHTS and YDEGEE. The CDR3 totals 15 residues. V shed 3 bases and J 5 bases; nucleotides not matched to a gene: 6. CDR3 residues: CASSSERQGDQPQHF. CDR3 coding DNA: TGTGCCAGCAGCTCTGAAAGACAGGGGGATCAGCCCCAGCATTTT. Drawing the rest from reference TRBV5-8 and TRBJ1-5, the complete variable domain is EAGVTQSPTHLIKTRGQQATLRCSPISGHTSVYWYQQALGLGLQFLLWYDEGEERNRGNFPPRFSGRQFPNYSSELNVNALELEDSALYLCASSSERQGDQPQHFGDGTRLSIL.

The sample holds a few counts of this clone. This rearrangement joins TRBV29-1 to TRBJ1-1; the match to TRBD1 covers 7 bases. The J segment lost 2 bases and the V segment lost 4 bases, leaving 4 bases of the junction unmatched. The CDR3 sequence is 13 residues long. CDR1 and CDR2 (germline): SQVTM, ANQGSEA. The CDR3 here is CSVAGQANTEAFF. Here the CDR3 DNA reads TGCAGCGTTGCAGGACAGGCCAACACTGAAGCTTTCTTT.

The chain links TRBV2 to TRBJ2-5, with D possibly TRBD2 on 6 matching bases. Per the germline V gene, CDR1 is SNHLY and CDR2 is FYNNEI. The CDR3 sequence is 17 residues long. With 3 bases removed from V and 3 bases from J, the gap between germline ends came to 20 bases. CDR3 DNA sequence: TGTGCCAGCAGTGACCGGTGGGTTAGCGGTCGAGAAGAGACCCAGTACTTC. As protein: CASSDRWVSGREETQYF.

A remark on this clone: The limits of the CDR3 on the DNA are not certain, so only TCRdb's listed CDR3 is given. This rearrangement joins TRBV29-1 to TRBJ2-3; the table's TRBD2 call for D was not verified on the DNA. The CDR3 is 10 residues long, counting both termini. CDR1 and CDR2 (germline): SQVTM, ANQGSEA. The CDR3 loop is CSVGAGAGYF.

The chain links TRBV4-3 to TRBJ1-1, with 10 bases aligning to TRBD1. The germline CDR1 and CDR2 sequences are LGHNA and YSLEER. CDR3 length: 15 amino acids. The V segment lost 2 bases and the J segment 7 bases; nucleotides outside the gene matches: 7. CDR3 residues: CASSQHGTGDGEAFF. CDR3 nucleotide sequence: TGCGCCAGCAGCCAACACGGGACAGGGGACGGTGAAGCTTTCTTT.

The chain joins TRBV7-9 to TRBJ2-7, with 8 bases fitting TRBD1. The CDR3 length is 14 residues. V lost 1 base and J lost 5; bases outside the gene matches: 4. Per the germline V gene, CDR1 is SEHNR and CDR2 is FQNEAQ (reference sequence). In DNA form, the CDR3 reads TGTGCCAGCAGCTTAGTCGGACAGGGAAACGAGCAGTACTTC. It translates to CASSLVGQGNEQYF. The full variable domain, rest sourced from reference TRBV7-9 and TRBJ2-7, is DTGVSQNPRHKITKRGQNVTFRCDPISEHNRLYWYRQTLGQGPEFLTYFQNEAQLEKSRLLSDRFSAERPKGSFSTLEIQRTEQGDSAMYLCASSLVGQGNEQYFGPGTRLTVT.

The chain employs TRBV5-4 and TRBJ1-6, with 9 bases that match TRBD1. Germline CDR1 reads SGHNT; CDR2 reads YYREEE (reference sequence). V was pared by 4 bases and J by 7 bases, with 3 bases of the junction left unmatched. This CDR3 comprises 14 residues. The CDR3 reads CASSTGGQNSPLHF. CDR3 nucleotide sequence: TGTGCCAGCAGCACAGGGGGCCAGAATTCACCCCTCCACTTT.

This chain uses TRBV9 with TRBJ2-5; D perhaps matches TRBD2 (5 bases). CDR3 size: 15 residues. Deletions cut 0 bases from V and 5 bases from J, with 14 bases between. The germline gives CDR1 SGDLS, CDR2 YYNGEE. This CDR3 is CASSVAGSVGETQYF. As DNA, the CDR3 is TGTGCCAGCAGCGTAGCGGGTAGCGTTGGGGAGACCCAGTACTTC.

V gene TRBV7-8 combines with J gene TRBJ1-5; 8 bases map to TRBD1. CDR1 and CDR2 from the germline V gene are SGHVS and FQNEAQ. J was trimmed by 3 bases and V by 5 bases; bases with no gene match: 6. The CDR3 totals 15 residues. CDR3 DNA: TGTGCCAGCAGCAGTGACAGGGGAGCCAATCAGCCCCAGCATTTT. This sequence encodes CASSSDRGANQPQHF. Together with reference TRBV7-8 and TRBJ1-5, the CDR3 gives the full variable domain: GAGVSQSPRYKVAKRGQDVALRCDPISGHVSLFWYQQALGQGPEFLTYFQNEAQLDKSGLPSDRFFAERPEGSVSTLKIQRTQQEDSAVYLCASSSDRGANQPQHFGDGTRLSIL.

This chain connects TRBV7-9 to TRBJ1-1; tentatively, D is TRBD1 (6 bases). Per germline, CDR1 SEHNR and CDR2 FQNEAQ (reference sequence). The CDR3 contains 13 residues. V lost 1 base and J 12 bases, leaving 15 bases between the germline ends. This CDR3 is CASSLGQDVKTFF. CDR3 sequence (DNA): TGTGCCAGCAGCTTAGGACAGGACGTGAAAACTTTCTTT.

This chain links TRBV4-1 with TRBJ1-2; D uncertain. The germline CDR1 and CDR2 sequences are MGHRA and YSYEKL. V was trimmed by 0 bases and J by 3 bases, leaving 8 bases between them. This CDR3 comprises 14 residues. CDR3 bases: TGCGCCAGCAGCCAAGATCAGGTATACTATGGCTACACCTTC. Translating gives CASSQDQVYYGYTF.

The chain has TRBV7-9 and TRBJ2-3; TRBD2 is a possible D gene (6 bases). This CDR3 spans 17 amino acids. V dropped 3 bases and J dropped 5 bases, with 21 bases sitting between them. Germline loops: CDR1 SEHNR, CDR2 FQNEAQ (reference sequence). The CDR3 DNA sequence: TGTGCCAGCAGCTTCGTACCGGGACTCTCTGGTGGAGATACGCAGTATTTT. It encodes CASSFVPGLSGGDTQYF.

This clone was seen just once. The V call is TRBV7-2, the J call TRBJ2-6; D gene uncertain. V was clipped by 1 base and J by 0 bases, with 10 bases between them. This CDR3 has 17 amino acids. The germline V gene has CDR1 SGHTA and CDR2 FQGNSA. CDR3 in DNA: TGTGCCAGCAGCTTAGACATTAGCAACTCTGGGGCCAACGTCCTGACTTTC. Residues: CASSLDISNSGANVLTF.

The V gene is TRBV14, the J gene TRBJ2-2, with D maybe TRBD1 (5 bases). Germline V gene sequence: CDR1 SGHDN, CDR2 FVKESK. V was shortened by 5 bases and J by 6 bases, with 19 bases between the two germline ends. The CDR3 is made up of 16 amino acids. The CDR3 sequence is CASSGRVPLTAGELFF. CDR3 in DNA: TGTGCCAGCAGCGGCAGGGTCCCCCTTACCGCCGGGGAGCTGTTTTTT.

The chain employs TRBV28 and TRBJ2-2; the D is unclear. CDR1 is MDHEN and CDR2 is SYDVKM in the germline V gene. Trimming shortened V by 7 bases and J by 3 bases, and 9 bases separated the two germline ends. The CDR3 spans 13 residues. The CDR3 coding sequence is TGTGCCAGCACCCTCCTTTACACCGGGGAGCTGTTTTTT. As protein: CASTLLYTGELFF.

The chain employs TRBV15 and TRBJ2-1, with D possibly being TRBD1 (5 bases). Looked up from germline, CDR1 is LNHNV and CDR2 is YYDKDF (reference sequence). With 0 bases removed from V and 7 bases from J, the gap between germline ends came to 16 bases. The CDR3 totals 16 residues. DNA for the CDR3: TGTGCCACCAGCAGAGATCCTTCCAGGGCCGGGAATGAGCAGTTCTTC. This gives the protein CATSRDPSRAGNEQFF.

The CDR3 DNA follows: TGTGCCAGCAGTTTAGCAGGGGGTTATAATTCACCCCTCCACTTT. It yields the protein CASSLAGGYNSPLHF. V and J are TRBV28 and TRBJ1-6, with TRBD1 matching over 7 bases. Germline V CDR1 and CDR2: MDHEN, SYDVKM. Trimming at V came to 2 bases and at J to 4 bases, leaving 2 bases not matched to a gene. This CDR3 is 15 amino acids long.

The chain joins TRBV2 to TRBJ1-1; D gene uncertain. The germline V and J ends were trimmed by 5 bases and 5 bases, with 6 bases remaining between them. Germline V gene lookup returns CDR1 SNHLY and CDR2 FYNNEI. This CDR3 region has 11 residues. The CDR3 region has the DNA TGTGCCAGCAGTCGGGGAACTGAAGCTTTCTTT. It yields the protein CASSRGTEAFF.

The rearrangement joins TRBV4-1 to TRBJ2-3; D remains unclear. This CDR3 region has 16 residues. Trimming cost V 0 bases and J 5 bases, with 15 bases left between them. CDR1 is MGHRA, CDR2 YSYEKL, per germline. The CDR3 bases are TGCGCCAGCAGCCAAGAGTTCACTTCTTTGAAAGATACGCAGTATTTT. Amino acids: CASSQEFTSLKDTQYF.